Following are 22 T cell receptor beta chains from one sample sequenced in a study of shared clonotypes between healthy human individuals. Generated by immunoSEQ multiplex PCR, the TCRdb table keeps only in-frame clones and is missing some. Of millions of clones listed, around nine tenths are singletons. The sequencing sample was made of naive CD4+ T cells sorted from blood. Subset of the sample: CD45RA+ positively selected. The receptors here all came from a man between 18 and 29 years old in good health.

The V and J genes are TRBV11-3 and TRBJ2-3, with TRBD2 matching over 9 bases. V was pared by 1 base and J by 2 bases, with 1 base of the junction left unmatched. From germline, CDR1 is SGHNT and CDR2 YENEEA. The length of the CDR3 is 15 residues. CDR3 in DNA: TGTGCCAGCAGCTTAGTAGCGGGAGACACAGATACGCAGTATTTT. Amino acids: CASSLVAGDTDTQYF.

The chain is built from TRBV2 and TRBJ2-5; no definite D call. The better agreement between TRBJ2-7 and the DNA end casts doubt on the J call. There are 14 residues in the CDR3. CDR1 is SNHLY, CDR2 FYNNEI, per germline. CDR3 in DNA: TGTGCCAGCAGTGATTCGGTCGGCGCAGGCGAGCAGTACTTC. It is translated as CASSDSVGAGEQYF.

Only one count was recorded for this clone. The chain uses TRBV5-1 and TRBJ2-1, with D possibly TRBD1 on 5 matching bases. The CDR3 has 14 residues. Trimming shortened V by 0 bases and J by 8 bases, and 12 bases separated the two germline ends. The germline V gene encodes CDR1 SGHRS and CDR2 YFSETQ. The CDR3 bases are TGCGCCAGCAGCTTGGCCGTAGGGGTCGATGAGCAGTTCTTC. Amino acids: CASSLAVGVDEQFF.

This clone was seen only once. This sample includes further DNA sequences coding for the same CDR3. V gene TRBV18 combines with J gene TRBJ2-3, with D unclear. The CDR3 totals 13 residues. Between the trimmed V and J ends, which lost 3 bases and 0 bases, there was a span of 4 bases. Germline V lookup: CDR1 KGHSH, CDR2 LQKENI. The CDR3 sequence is CASSPGSTDTQYF. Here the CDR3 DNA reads TGTGCCAGCTCACCGGGGAGCACAGATACGCAGTATTTT.

The CDR3 is CASSLQGFSEQYF. The CDR3 DNA sequence: TGTGCCAGCAGTTTACAGGGCTTTAGCGAGCAGTACTTC. The chain couples TRBV2 to TRBJ2-7; TRBD1 might be the D (6 bases). Germline V lookup: CDR1 SNHLY, CDR2 FYNNEI. Trimming took 5 bases from V and 6 from J, leaving 14 bases between them. The CDR3 is made up of 13 amino acids.

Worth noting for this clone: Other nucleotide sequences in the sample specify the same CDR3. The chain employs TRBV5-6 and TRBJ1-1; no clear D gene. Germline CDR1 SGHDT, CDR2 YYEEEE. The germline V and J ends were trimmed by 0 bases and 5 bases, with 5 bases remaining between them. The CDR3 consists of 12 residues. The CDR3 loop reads CASSLVGTEAFF. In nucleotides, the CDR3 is TGTGCCAGCAGCTTGGTAGGGACTGAAGCTTTCTTT.

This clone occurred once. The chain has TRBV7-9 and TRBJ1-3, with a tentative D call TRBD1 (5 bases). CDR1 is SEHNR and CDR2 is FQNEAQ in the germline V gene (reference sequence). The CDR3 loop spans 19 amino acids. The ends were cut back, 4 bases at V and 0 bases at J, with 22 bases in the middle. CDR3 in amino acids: CASSWGQWRGQSSGNTIYF. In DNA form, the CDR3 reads TGTGCCAGCAGCTGGGGTCAGTGGAGGGGCCAAAGCTCTGGAAACACCATATATTTT.

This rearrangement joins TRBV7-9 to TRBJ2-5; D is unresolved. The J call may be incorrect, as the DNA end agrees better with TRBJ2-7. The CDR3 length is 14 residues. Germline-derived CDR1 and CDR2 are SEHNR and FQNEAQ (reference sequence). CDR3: CASRPNSLQGEQYF. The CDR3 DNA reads TGTGCCAGCAGACCCAACAGTCTCCAAGGCGAGCAGTACTTC.

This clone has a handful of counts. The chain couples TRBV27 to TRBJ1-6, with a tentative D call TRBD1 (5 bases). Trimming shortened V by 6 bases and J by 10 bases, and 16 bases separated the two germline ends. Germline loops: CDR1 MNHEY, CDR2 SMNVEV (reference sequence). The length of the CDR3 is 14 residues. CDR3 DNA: TGTGCCAGCAGCCCTCGGGGGTCCAACTCACCCCTCCACTTT. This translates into CASSPRGSNSPLHF.

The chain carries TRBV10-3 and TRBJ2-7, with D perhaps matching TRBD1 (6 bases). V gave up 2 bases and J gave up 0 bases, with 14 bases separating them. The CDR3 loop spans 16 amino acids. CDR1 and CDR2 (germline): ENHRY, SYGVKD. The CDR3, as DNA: TGTGCCATCAGTGAGCCAGGAGGACAGCGCTCCTACGAGCAGTACTTC. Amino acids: CAISEPGGQRSYEQYF.

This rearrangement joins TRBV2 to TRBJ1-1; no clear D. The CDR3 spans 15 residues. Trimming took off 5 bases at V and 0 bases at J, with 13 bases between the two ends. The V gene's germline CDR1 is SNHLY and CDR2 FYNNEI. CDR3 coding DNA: TGTGCCAGCAGTTCCCACCGGGCCATGAACACTGAAGCTTTCTTT. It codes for CASSSHRAMNTEAFF.

CDR3 region: CASSEFGGLSYEQYF. Here the CDR3 DNA reads TGTGCCAGCAGTGAATTCGGGGGGCTCTCCTACGAGCAGTACTTC. This sequence joins TRBV25-1 and TRBJ2-7, with D possibly matching TRBD2 (7 bases). Trimming pared 1 base from V and 0 bases from J, leaving 10 bases between. Germline CDR1 is MGHDK and CDR2 is SYGVNS. This CDR3 region has 15 residues.

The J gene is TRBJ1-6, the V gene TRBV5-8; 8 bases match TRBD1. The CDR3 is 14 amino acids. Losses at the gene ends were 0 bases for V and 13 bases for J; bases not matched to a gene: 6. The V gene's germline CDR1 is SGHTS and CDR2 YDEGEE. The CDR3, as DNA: TGTGCCAGCAGCTTGGGTCAACAGGGGGGCCCCCTCCACTTT. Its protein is CASSLGQQGGPLHF.

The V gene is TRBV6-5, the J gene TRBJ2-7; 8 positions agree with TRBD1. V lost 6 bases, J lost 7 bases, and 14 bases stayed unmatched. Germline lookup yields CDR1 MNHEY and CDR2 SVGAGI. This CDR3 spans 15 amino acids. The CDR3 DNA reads TGTGCCAGCAGATCCGGGACAGGAGGGGGGCGGGAGCAGTACTTC. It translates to CASRSGTGGGREQYF.

The CDR3 DNA follows: TGTGCCAGCAGTCCTAGGACAGGGTACTCTGGGGCCAACGTCCTGACTTTC. Amino acid sequence: CASSPRTGYSGANVLTF. V and J are TRBV2 and TRBJ2-6, with 8 bases that match TRBD1. The length of the CDR3 is 17 residues. CDR1 and CDR2 (germline): SNHLY, FYNNEI. The J segment lost 0 bases and the V segment lost 5 bases, leaving 6 bases of the junction unmatched.

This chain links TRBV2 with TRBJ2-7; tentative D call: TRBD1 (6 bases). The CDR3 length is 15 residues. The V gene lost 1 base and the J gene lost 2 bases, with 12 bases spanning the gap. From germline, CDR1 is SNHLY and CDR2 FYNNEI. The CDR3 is CASSEGGTPTYEQYF. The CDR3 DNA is TGTGCCAGCAGTGAAGGGGGGACACCTACCTACGAGCAGTACTTC.

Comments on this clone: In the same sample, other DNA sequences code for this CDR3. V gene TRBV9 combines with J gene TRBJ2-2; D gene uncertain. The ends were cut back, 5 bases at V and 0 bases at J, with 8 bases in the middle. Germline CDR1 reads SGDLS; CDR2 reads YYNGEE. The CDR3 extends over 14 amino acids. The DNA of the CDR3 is TGTGCCAGCAGTGGGCTAACGAACACCGGGGAGCTGTTTTTT. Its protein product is CASSGLTNTGELFF. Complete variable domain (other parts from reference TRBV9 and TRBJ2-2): DSGVTQTPKHLITATGQRVTLRCSPRSGDLSVYWYQQSLDQGLQFLIQYYNGEERAKGNILERFSAQQFPDLHSELNLSSLELGDSALYFCASSGLTNTGELFFGEGSRLTVL.

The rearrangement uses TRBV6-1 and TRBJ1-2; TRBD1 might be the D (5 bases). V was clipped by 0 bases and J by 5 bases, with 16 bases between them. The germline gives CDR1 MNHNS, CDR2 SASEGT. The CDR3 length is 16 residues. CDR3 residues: CASSEALAGSIYGYTF. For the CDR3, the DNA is TGTGCCAGCAGTGAAGCGCTCGCAGGGTCAATTTATGGCTACACCTTC.

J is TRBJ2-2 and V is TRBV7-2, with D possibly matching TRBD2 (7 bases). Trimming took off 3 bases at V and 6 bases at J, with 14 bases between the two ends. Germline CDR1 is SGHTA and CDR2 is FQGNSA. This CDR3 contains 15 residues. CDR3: CASSFLGGQAGELFF. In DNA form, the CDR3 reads TGTGCCAGCAGCTTTTTGGGGGGGCAGGCCGGGGAGCTGTTTTTT.

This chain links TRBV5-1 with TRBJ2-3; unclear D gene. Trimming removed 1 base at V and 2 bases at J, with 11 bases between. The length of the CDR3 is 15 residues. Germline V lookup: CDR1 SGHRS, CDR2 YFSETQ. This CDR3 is CASSLHNEVTDTQYF. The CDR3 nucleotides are TGCGCCAGCAGCTTGCACAATGAAGTCACAGATACGCAGTATTTT.

The CDR3 loop reads CASSQHPGQGLYEQYF. CDR3 nucleotides: TGCGCCAGCAGCCAACACCCCGGACAGGGGTTGTACGAGCAGTACTTC. The chain joins TRBV4-1 to TRBJ2-7; 9 positions match TRBD1. In germline, CDR1 is MGHRA, CDR2 YSYEKL. V was clipped by 2 bases and J by 4 bases; unmatched bases: 9. The CDR3 extends over 16 amino acids.

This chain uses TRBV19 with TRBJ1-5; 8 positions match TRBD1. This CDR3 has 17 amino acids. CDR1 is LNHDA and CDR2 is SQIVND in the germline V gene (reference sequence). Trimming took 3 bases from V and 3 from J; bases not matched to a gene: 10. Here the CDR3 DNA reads TGTGCCAGTAGTATCGACAGGGGAACCCTAAACAATCAGCCCCAGCATTTT. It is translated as CASSIDRGTLNNQPQHF.